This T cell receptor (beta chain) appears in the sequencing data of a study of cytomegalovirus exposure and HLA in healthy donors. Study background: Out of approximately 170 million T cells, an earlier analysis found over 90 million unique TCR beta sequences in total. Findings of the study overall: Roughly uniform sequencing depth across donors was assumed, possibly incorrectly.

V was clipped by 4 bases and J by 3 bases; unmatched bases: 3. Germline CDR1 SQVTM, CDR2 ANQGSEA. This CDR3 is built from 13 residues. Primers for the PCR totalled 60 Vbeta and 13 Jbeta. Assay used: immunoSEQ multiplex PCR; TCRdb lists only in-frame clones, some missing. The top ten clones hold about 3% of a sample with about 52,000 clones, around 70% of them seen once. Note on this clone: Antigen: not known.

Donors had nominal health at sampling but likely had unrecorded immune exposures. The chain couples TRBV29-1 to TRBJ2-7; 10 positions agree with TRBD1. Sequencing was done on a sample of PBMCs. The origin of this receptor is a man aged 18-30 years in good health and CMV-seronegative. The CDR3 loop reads CSVGDRGLYEQYF. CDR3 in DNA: TGCAGCGTTGGGGACAGGGGCCTCTACGAGCAGTACTTC.